This T cell receptor (beta chain) originates from a study of early T cells in non-severe SARS-CoV-2 infection. About the research overall: Sequencing used unsorted whole-blood bulk RNA, so chains lack pairing.

The study, taken as a whole, reports: Comparison of clonotypes with VDJdb favored anti-spike CD8 responses while missing private and CD4 specificities.

Deletions cut 10 bases from V and 7 bases from J, with 14 bases between. The CDR3 is 12 amino acids. Germline-derived CDR1 and CDR2 are SNHLY and FYNNEI. In the library, individual cDNA molecules carried attached unique molecular identifiers. TCRdb reanalysed the 5' RACE reads using MiXCR and keeps one entry per CDR3 protein. The table records 30,000 to 35,000 distinct CDR3 sequences, about 7% of them present only once. In its sample, this clonotype was seen a few times. Its antigen remains unknown. The chain couples TRBV2 to TRBJ2-1; a possible D gene is TRBD1 (5 bases). The TCR comes from an adult who was a healthcare worker with PCR-confirmed SARS-CoV-2 infection or an uninfected control (not recorded which). The sample here was whole blood, taken at baseline. The CDR3 loop is CAIGLQVNEQFF. In nucleotides, the CDR3 is TGTGCCATCGGGCTACAGGTTAATGAGCAGTTCTTC.